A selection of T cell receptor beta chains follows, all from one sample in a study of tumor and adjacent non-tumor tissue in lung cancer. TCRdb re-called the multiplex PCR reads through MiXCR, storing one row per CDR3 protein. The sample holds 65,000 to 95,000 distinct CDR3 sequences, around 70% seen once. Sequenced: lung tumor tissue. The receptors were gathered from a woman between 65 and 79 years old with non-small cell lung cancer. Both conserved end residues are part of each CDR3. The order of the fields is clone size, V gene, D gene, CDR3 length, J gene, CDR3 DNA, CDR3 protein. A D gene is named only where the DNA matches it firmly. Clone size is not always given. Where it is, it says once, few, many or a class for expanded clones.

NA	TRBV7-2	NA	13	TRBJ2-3	TGTGCCTGCAGCTTCCCGGGCACAGATACGCAGTATTTT	CACSFPGTDTQYF
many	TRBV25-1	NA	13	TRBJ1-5	TGTGCCAGCAGCAGTGAATCCAATCAGCCCCAGCATTTT	CASSSESNQPQHF
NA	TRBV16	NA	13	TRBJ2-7	TGTGCCAGCACCCGTTGGGGGCCGCTCGAGCAGTACTTC	CASTRWGPLEQYF
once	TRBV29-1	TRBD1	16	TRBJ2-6	TGCAGCGTTCAGGGGACAGGGATAACTGGGGCCAACGTCCAGACTTTC	CSVQGTGITGANVQTF
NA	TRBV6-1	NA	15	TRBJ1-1	TGTGACACCCCGGGTGGGTCGGTTGTGAAGGCTGAAGCTTTCTTT	CDTPGGSVVKAEAFF
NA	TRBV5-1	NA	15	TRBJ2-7	TGCGCCAGCAGCCTCGGCGCAGCGTTGTCCTACGAGCACTACTTC	CASSLGAALSYEHYF
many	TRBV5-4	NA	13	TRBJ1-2	TGTGCCAGCAGCGTAAAGGGTAACTATGGCTACACCTTC	CASSVKGNYGYTF
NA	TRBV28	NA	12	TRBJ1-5	TGTGCTACAACAAGAAGGGAACGGCCCCAGCATTTT	CATTRRERPQHF
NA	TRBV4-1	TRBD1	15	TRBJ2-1	TGCGCCAGCAGCCAAGCGGGGACAGAATACAACGGGCAGTTCTTC	CASSQAGTEYNGQFF
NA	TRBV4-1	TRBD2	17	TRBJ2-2	TGCGCCAGCAGCCAAGCATTCACTGGCGGGAGGTCCGGGGAGCTGTTTTTT	CASSQAFTGGRSGELFF
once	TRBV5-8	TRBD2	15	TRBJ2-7	TGTGCCAGCAGCCCAACCCGGACTAGCTTGTACGAGCAGTATTTC	CASSPTRTSLYEQYF
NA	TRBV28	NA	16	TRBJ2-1	TGTGCCAGCAGTTACCAAACGGGAGCTTCCTACAATGAGCAGTTCTTC	CASSYQTGASYNEQFF
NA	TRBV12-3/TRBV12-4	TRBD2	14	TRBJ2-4	TGTGCCAGCAGTTTAGGACTAGCCAAAACCATTCATTACTTC	CASSLGLAKTIHYF
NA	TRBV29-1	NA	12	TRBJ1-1	TGCAGCGTGGGGCACATGGACACTGAAACTTTCTTT	CSVGHMDTETFF
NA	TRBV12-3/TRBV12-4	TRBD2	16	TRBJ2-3	TGCGCCAGCAGTTCCAGACTAGCGGAGCTCAAGGATACGCAGTATTTT	CASSSRLAELKDTQYF
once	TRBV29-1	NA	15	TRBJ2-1	TGTAGCATAGGGGGGGTCGGGAAGGGGTACAATGAGCAGTTCTTC	CSIGGVGKGYNEQFF